This T cell receptor beta chain comes out of a study of early T cells in non-severe SARS-CoV-2 infection. Germline CDR1 SGHNT, CDR2 YYREEE (reference sequence). CDR3 size: 17 residues. Deletions cut 4 bases from V and 0 bases from J, with 19 bases between. Each single cDNA molecule received a unique molecular identifier. TCRdb re-analysed the 5' RACE reads in MiXCR, keeping a single row per CDR3 protein. Altogether fewer than 45,000 distinct CDR3 sequences are present, 5.5% to 6.5% being singletons, with the ten largest covering 7.6%. The table lists this clonotype with many counts. The sequencing sample was made of whole blood. The chain links TRBV5-4 to TRBJ2-5; D perhaps matches TRBD2 (5 bases). The receptor comes from an adult who was a healthcare worker with PCR-confirmed SARS-CoV-2 infection or an uninfected control (not recorded which). As DNA, the CDR3 is TGTGCCAGCAGCCGGACCTCCACCGGGATTTACCAAGAGACCCAGTACTTC. Amino acids: CASSRTSTGIYQETQYF.